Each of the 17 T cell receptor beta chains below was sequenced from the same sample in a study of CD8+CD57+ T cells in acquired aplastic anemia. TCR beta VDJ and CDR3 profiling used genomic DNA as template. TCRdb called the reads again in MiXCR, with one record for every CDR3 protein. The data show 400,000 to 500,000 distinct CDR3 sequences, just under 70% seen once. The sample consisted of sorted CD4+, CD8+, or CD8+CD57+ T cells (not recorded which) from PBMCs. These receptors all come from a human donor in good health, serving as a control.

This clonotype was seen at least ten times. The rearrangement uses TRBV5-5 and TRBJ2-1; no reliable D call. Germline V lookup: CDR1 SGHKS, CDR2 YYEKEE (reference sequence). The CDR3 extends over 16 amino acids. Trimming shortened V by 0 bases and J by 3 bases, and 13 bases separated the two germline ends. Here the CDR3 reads CASSLAGPPLYNEQFF. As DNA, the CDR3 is TGTGCCAGCAGCTTGGCCGGTCCTCCACTCTACAATGAGCAGTTCTTC.

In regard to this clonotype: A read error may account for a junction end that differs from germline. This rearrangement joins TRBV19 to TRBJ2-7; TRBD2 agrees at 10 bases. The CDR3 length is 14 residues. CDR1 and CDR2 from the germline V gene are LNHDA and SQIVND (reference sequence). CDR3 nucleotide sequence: TGTGGCAGTACTATAGCTAGCGGGAGCTACGAGCAGTACTTC. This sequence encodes CGSTIASGSYEQYF.

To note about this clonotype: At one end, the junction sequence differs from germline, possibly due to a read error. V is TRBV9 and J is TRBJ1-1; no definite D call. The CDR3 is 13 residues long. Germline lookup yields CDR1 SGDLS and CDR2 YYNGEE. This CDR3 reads CASSLAPEGEAFF. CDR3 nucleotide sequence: TGTGCTAGCAGCTTAGCGCCGGAGGGTGAAGCTTTCTTT.

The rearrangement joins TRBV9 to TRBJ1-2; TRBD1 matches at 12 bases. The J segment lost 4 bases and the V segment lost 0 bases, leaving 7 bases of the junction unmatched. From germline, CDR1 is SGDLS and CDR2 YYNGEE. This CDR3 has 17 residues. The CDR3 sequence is CASSVGPGTGGGYGYTF. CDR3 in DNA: TGTGCCAGCAGCGTAGGTCCCGGGACAGGGGGCGGCTATGGCTACACCTTC.

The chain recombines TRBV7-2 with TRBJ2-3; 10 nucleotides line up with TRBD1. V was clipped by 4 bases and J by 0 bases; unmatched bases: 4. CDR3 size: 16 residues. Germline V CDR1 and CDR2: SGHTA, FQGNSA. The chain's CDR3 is CASSCGTGASTDTQYF. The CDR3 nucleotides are TGTGCCAGCAGCTGTGGGACAGGGGCTAGCACAGATACGCAGTATTTT.

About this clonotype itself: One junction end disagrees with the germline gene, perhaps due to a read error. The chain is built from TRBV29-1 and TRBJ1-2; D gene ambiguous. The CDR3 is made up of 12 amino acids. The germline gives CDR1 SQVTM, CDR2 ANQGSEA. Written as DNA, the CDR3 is TGTAGCGTTGATCACGGGGACTATGGCTACACCTTC. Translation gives CSVDHGDYGYTF.

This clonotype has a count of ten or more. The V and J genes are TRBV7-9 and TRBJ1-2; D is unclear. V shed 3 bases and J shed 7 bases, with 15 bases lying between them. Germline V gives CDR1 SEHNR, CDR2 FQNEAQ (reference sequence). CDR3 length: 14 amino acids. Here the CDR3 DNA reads TGTGCCAGCAGCTTCCCTGAAAAAGCGGGTGGCTACACCTTC. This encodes CASSFPEKAGGYTF.

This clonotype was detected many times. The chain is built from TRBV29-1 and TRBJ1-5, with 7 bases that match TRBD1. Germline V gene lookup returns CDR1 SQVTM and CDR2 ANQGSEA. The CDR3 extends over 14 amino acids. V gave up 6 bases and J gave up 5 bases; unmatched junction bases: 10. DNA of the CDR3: TGCAGCGTGACCCTGGGGACAGATTATCAGCCCCAGCATTTT. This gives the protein CSVTLGTDYQPQHF.

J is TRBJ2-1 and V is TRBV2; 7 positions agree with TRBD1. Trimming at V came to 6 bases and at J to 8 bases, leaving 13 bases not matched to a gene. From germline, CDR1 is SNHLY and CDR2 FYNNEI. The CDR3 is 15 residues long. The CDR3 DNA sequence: TGTGCCAGCAGCTTCACAGGGGTTACCTCCGATGAGCAGTTCTTC. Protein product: CASSFTGVTSDEQFF.

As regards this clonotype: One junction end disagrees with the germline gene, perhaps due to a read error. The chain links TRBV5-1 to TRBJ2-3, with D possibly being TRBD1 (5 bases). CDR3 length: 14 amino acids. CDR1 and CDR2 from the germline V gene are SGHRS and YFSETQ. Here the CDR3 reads CVSSLPGRQGTQYF. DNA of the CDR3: TGTGTCAGCAGCTTACCCGGAAGGCAGGGTACGCAGTATTTT. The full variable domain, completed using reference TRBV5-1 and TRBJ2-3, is KAGVTQTPRYLIKTRGQQVTLSCSPISGHRSVSWYQQTPGQGLQFLFEYFSETQRNKGNFPGRFSGRQFSNSRSEMNVSTLELGDSALYLCVSSLPGRQGTQYFGPGTRLTVL.

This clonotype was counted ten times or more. CDR3 sequence reads: CASGLGGRINQPQHF. The CDR3 coding sequence is TGTGCTAGTGGTTTGGGGGGACGGATAAATCAGCCCCAGCATTTT. The rearrangement joins TRBV12-5 to TRBJ1-5; D perhaps matches TRBD1 (5 bases). CDR3 size: 15 residues. Germline V lookup: CDR1 LGHNT, CDR2 FRNRAP. V lost 1 base and J 4 bases, leaving 11 bases between the germline ends.

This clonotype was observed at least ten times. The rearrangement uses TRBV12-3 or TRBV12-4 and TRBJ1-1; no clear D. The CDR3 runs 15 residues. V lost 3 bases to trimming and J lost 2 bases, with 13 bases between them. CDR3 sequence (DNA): TGTGCCAGCAGTTTGGGGTGGACGGGTAACACTGAAGCTTTCTTT. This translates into CASSLGWTGNTEAFF.

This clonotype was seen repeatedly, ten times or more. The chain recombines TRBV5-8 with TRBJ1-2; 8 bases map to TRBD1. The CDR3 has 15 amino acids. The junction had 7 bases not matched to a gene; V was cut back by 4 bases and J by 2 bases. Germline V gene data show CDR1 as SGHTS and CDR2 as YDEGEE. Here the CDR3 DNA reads TGTGCCAGCAGCCTCTTCGGACAGGGAAACTATGGCTACACCTTC. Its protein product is CASSLFGQGNYGYTF.

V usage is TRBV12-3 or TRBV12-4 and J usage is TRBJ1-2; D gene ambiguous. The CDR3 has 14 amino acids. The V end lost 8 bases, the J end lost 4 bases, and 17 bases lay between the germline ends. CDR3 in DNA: TGTGCCAGCGGCAGAGCGGGCAGCGTCTATGGCTACACCTTC. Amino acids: CASGRAGSVYGYTF.

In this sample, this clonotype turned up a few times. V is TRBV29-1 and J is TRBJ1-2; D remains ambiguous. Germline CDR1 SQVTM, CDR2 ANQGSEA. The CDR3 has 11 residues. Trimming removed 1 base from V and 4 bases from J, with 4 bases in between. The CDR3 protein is CSVEGSYGYTF. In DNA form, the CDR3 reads TGCAGCGTTGAAGGGTCCTATGGCTACACCTTC. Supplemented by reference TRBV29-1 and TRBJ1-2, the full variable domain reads SAVISQKPSRDICQRGTSLTIQCQVDSQVTMMFWYRQQPGQSLTLIATANQGSEATYESGFVIDKFPISRPNLTFSTLTVSNMSPEDSSIYLCSVEGSYGYTFGSGTRLTVV.

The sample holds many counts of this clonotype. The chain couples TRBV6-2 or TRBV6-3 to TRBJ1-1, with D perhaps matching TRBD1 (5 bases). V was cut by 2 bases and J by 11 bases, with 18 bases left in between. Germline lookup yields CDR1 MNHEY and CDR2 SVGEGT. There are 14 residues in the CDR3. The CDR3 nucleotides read TGTGCCAGCAGTTACCACCGGTTCTTAGCAGGGGCTTTCTTT. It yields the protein CASSYHRFLAGAFF.

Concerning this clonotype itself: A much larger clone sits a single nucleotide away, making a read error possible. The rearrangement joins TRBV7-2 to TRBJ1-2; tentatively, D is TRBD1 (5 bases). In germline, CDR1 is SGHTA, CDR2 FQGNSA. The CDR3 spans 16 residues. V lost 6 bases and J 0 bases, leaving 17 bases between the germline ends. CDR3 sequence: CASSDNVDSANYGYTF. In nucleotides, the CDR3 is TGTGCCAGCAGTGATAACGTCGACAGTGCTAACTATGGCTACACCTTC.